One TCR beta chain is described in this entry. This sample is part of a study of shared clonotypes between healthy human individuals. An even split of each subset's genomic DNA across several immunoSEQ plates was performed. Per the authors' pipeline: Junction-only sequences without quality scores were provided by ImmunoSEQ, so filtering was different. TCRdb keeps only in-frame clones here, not all; method: immunoSEQ multiplex PCR. Clone size and V and J calls were adopted from that table, with D and trimming inferred from the DNA. This sample has about 2.3 million clones; about 90% occur once, and the top ten carry around 0.38%. The junction had 9 bases not matched to a gene; V was cut back by 7 bases and J by 5 bases. The CDR3 is 14 amino acids. The germline gives CDR1 MNHNS, CDR2 SASEGT.

The chain joins TRBV6-1 to TRBJ1-1; 8 bases map to TRBD1. Sequencing used naive CD4+ T cells from PBMCs. Subset described: CD45RA+ positively selected. The source of this sequence is a man aged 18 to 30 in good health. Some clones in this sample may be carry-over from other donors' samples. In DNA, the CDR3 is TGTGCCAGCAACGTGGACAGGGTTGGGACTGAAGCTTTCTTT. Residues: CASNVDRVGTEAFF.